A single sample is the source of the 29 T cell receptor beta chains below, sequenced in a study of beta chain features in type 1 diabetes. Reverse transcription of all isolated RNA meant that expressed TCRB transcripts were sequenced. Data came from immunoSEQ multiplex PCR; TCRdb stores just in-frame clones and leaves some out. Found here are some 640,000 clones, around 15% of them singletons; the top ten hold roughly 0.04%. Study results and limitations: Shortening that was moderate but significant affected the TCRB CDR3s of Type 1 diabetes patients in all four CD4+ subsets.

The antigens for these receptors are not known. The material sequenced was naive CD4+ T cells from blood. The receptors here all came from a man aged 18-30 years with type 1 diabetes.

This clone has more than one count but fewer than ten. The chain joins TRBV11-1 to TRBJ2-3; D remains unclear. Germline V gene data show CDR1 as SGHAT and CDR2 as FQDESV (reference sequence). V was shortened by 5 bases and J by 2 bases, with 14 bases between the two germline ends. The CDR3 length is 15 residues. CDR3 nucleotide sequence: TGTGCCAGCAGCCCGTTTCGGGCCTCCACAGATACGCAGTATTTT. Residues: CASSPFRASTDTQYF.

V gene TRBV18 combines with J gene TRBJ1-4; D may be TRBD1 (5 bases). Per germline, CDR1 KGHSH and CDR2 LQKENI. Trimming took off 2 bases at V and 8 bases at J, with 12 bases between the two ends. This CDR3 has 14 residues. CDR3 loop: CASSPAGRQEKLFF. The CDR3 DNA reads TGTGCCAGCTCACCAGCAGGGAGGCAAGAAAAACTGTTTTTT.

This clone was observed a few times. The chain combines TRBV13 with TRBJ1-1, with 7 bases aligning to TRBD1. This CDR3 spans 16 amino acids. V dropped 5 bases and J dropped 5; count of bases not matched to a gene: 14. Germline lookup yields CDR1 PRHDT and CDR2 FYEKMQ (reference sequence). Written as DNA, the CDR3 is TGTGCCAGCAGCGAACAGGGGAGGGTTGCCGTAACTGAAGCTTTCTTT. As protein: CASSEQGRVAVTEAFF. Drawing the rest from reference TRBV13 and TRBJ1-1, the complete variable domain is AAGVIQSPRHLIKEKRETATLKCYPIPRHDTVYWYQQGPGQDPQFLISFYEKMQSDKGSIPDRFSAQQFSDYHSELNMSSLELGDSALYFCASSEQGRVAVTEAFFGQGTRLTVV.

The chain uses TRBV29-1 and TRBJ1-1; no clear D. Trimming pared 7 bases from V and 0 bases from J, leaving 12 bases between. The CDR3 is 13 amino acids. Germline-derived CDR1 and CDR2 are SQVTM and ANQGSEA. The CDR3 coding sequence is TGCAGCGCCCTCCGGCAAGTGAACACTGAAGCTTTCTTT. Encoded protein: CSALRQVNTEAFF.

The chain recombines TRBV5-6 with TRBJ2-1; D is perhaps TRBD1 or TRBD2 (5 bases each). The length of the CDR3 is 15 residues. Deletions cut 5 bases from V and 2 bases from J, with 14 bases between. Germline V gene sequence: CDR1 SGHDT, CDR2 YYEEEE. CDR3: CASSSGTVPYNEQFF. CDR3 coding DNA: TGTGCCAGCAGTTCCGGGACCGTCCCCTACAATGAGCAGTTCTTC.

The chain couples TRBV6-5 to TRBJ1-2, with no clear D. The germline V and J ends were trimmed by 4 bases and 2 bases, with 8 bases remaining between them. The CDR3 sequence is 13 residues long. Germline V CDR1 and CDR2: MNHEY, SVGAGI. Here the CDR3 reads CASSFGRNYGYTF. DNA for the CDR3: TGTGCCAGCAGTTTTGGAAGAAACTATGGCTACACCTTC.

This clone was recorded a few times. The rearrangement uses TRBV18 and TRBJ2-5; D gene uncertain. Trimming removed 4 bases at V and 2 bases at J, with 5 bases between. Looked up from germline, CDR1 is KGHSH and CDR2 is LQKENI. The CDR3 runs to 12 residues. For the CDR3, the DNA is TGTGCCAGCTCACTCCCTCAAGAGACCCAGTACTTC. This codes for CASSLPQETQYF.

Details on this clone: Other DNA sequences in this specimen translate into the identical CDR3. This chain links TRBV2 with TRBJ2-2; 9 bases are a match to TRBD1. Germline V gives CDR1 SNHLY, CDR2 FYNNEI. Trimming removed 6 bases from V and 4 bases from J; junction bases left unmatched: 3. The CDR3 length is 14 residues. In DNA, the CDR3 is TGTGCCAGCAGGGCGACAGGGGGCACCGGGGAGCTGTTTTTT. It encodes CASRATGGTGELFF.

This clone showed up many times. This sequence joins TRBV21-1 and TRBJ2-5; the table's D gene call, TRBD2, was not cross checked with the DNA. TRBV21-1 is tagged as a pseudogene. This CDR3 has 13 residues. The DNA of the CDR3 is TGTGCCAGCAGCAAAGACGGCCAAGAGACCCAGTACTTC. Its translation is CASSKDGQETQYF.

The chain uses TRBV11-2 and TRBJ2-4; tentatively, D is TRBD2 (5 bases). Looked up from germline, CDR1 is SGHAT and CDR2 is FQNNGV. The CDR3 has 15 residues. Trimming removed 2 bases from V and 12 bases from J, with 20 bases in between. DNA for the CDR3: TGTGCCAGCAGCTTAAGTGCGGGTCCAGGTGTTAGTCAGTACTTC. Its protein product is CASSLSAGPGVSQYF.

The chain links TRBV5-1 to TRBJ1-1; no clear D. CDR1 and CDR2 (germline): SGHRS, YFSETQ. The CDR3 spans 14 residues. The ends were cut back, 0 bases at V and 1 base at J, with 7 bases in the middle. Here the CDR3 DNA reads TGCGCCAGCAGCTTGGTAGGGCGGAACACTGAAGCTTTCTTT. It is translated as CASSLVGRNTEAFF.

V usage is TRBV7-2 and J usage is TRBJ2-3, with D tentatively TRBD2 (6 bases). Deletions cut 5 bases from V and 8 bases from J, with 20 bases between. The CDR3 runs to 15 residues. Germline V gene sequence: CDR1 SGHTA, CDR2 FQGNSA. The DNA of the CDR3 is TGTGCCAGCAGCGTCCTCACGCGTTTGGGGGGTACGCAGTATTTT. Its protein is CASSVLTRLGGTQYF.

This clone was detected only once. This rearrangement joins TRBV2 to TRBJ1-1, with a possible D match to TRBD1 (5 bases). The CDR3 loop spans 14 amino acids. Germline CDR1 is SNHLY and CDR2 is FYNNEI. Trimming took 4 bases from V and 11 from J, leaving 20 bases between them. The CDR3 DNA follows: TGTGCCAGCAGTGTCCGGACAACTGGACTGAAGGCTTTCTTT. The encoded protein is CASSVRTTGLKAFF. The full variable domain, in which reference TRBV2 and TRBJ1-1 provide the parts outside the CDR3, is EPEVTQTPSHQVTQMGQEVILRCVPISNHLYFYWYRQILGQKVEFLVSFYNNEISEKSEIFDDQFSVERPDGSNFTLKIRSTKLEDSAMYFCASSVRTTGLKAFFGQGTRLTVV.

This clone was picked up a small number of times. The chain links TRBV4-2 to TRBJ2-3; D possibly uses TRBD1 or TRBD2 (5 bases each). CDR3 length: 15 residues. V was trimmed by 0 bases and J by 5 bases, leaving 12 bases between them. Germline V gene lookup returns CDR1 LGHNA and CDR2 YNFKEQ. The CDR3 sequence is CASSQDWGGGDTQYF. The CDR3 region has the DNA TGTGCCAGCAGCCAAGATTGGGGTGGGGGAGATACGCAGTATTTT.

This clone was observed a handful of times. This chain uses TRBV25-1 with TRBJ2-7; TRBD2 matches at 9 bases. The V gene's germline CDR1 is MGHDK and CDR2 SYGVNS. The CDR3 covers 13 residues. The V segment lost 4 bases and the J segment 4 bases; nucleotides outside the gene matches: 2. CDR3 sequence: CASSVAGVYEQYF. The CDR3 DNA sequence: TGTGCCAGCAGTGTAGCGGGAGTTTACGAGCAGTACTTC.

This clone has just a few counts. The rearrangement joins TRBV5-6 to TRBJ2-7, with a possible D match to TRBD2 (5 bases). Per the germline V gene, CDR1 is SGHDT and CDR2 is YYEEEE. Deletions cut 0 bases from V and 4 bases from J, with 14 bases between. This CDR3 spans 15 amino acids. The CDR3 DNA sequence: TGTGCCAGCAGCTTGGAGGGCGCCGGGGAGTACGAGCAGTACTTC. Protein: CASSLEGAGEYEQYF.

This clone was detected a few times. The rearrangement links TRBV4-3 to TRBJ2-7; TRBD1 matches at 7 bases. The CDR3 sequence is 18 residues long. V lost 0 bases to trimming and J lost 2 bases; unmatched junction nucleotides: 13. The V gene's germline CDR1 is LGHNA and CDR2 YSLEER. CDR3 bases: TGCGCCAGCAGCCAAGAGGACGGGGCGACAGGGATCACCTACGAGCAGTACTTC. It translates to CASSQEDGATGITYEQYF.

In its sample, this clone was seen a few times. This chain uses TRBV30 with TRBJ2-1; TRBD2 matches at 14 bases. There are 15 residues in the CDR3. The trim removed 2 bases at V and 6 bases at J, leaving 3 bases unmatched. The germline V gene encodes CDR1 GTSNPN and CDR2 SVGIG (reference sequence). The CDR3 region has the DNA TGTGCCTGGAGTTGGGGGACTAGCGGGAGCAATGAGCAGTTCTTC. It is translated as CAWSWGTSGSNEQFF.

The chain joins TRBV9 to TRBJ2-5, with 9 bases aligning to TRBD1. V shed 4 bases and J 5 bases; nucleotides not matched to a gene: 6. From germline, CDR1 is SGDLS and CDR2 YYNGEE. The CDR3 totals 14 residues. The CDR3 loop is CASSQGQGAETQYF. Written as DNA, the CDR3 is TGTGCCAGCAGCCAGGGACAGGGCGCGGAGACCCAGTACTTC.

V and J are TRBV30 and TRBJ1-2; D remains unclear. The germline V gene has CDR1 GTSNPN and CDR2 SVGIG (reference sequence). Trimming took 2 bases from V and 5 from J, leaving 15 bases between them. This CDR3 is 14 amino acids long. CDR3 DNA sequence: TGTGCCTGGAGTTTGGCGTTCGGAGGGTATGGCTACACCTTC. Its translation is CAWSLAFGGYGYTF.

This chain joins TRBV6-5 and TRBJ1-1; D gene unclear. With 7 bases removed from V and 5 bases from J, the gap between germline ends came to 14 bases. The CDR3 length is 13 residues. CDR1 is MNHEY, CDR2 SVGAGI, per germline. CDR3 region: CASNKRSETEAFF. CDR3 sequence (DNA): TGTGCCAGCAACAAACGGTCGGAAACTGAAGCTTTCTTT.

This clone occurred a few times. This sequence joins TRBV4-1 and TRBJ1-6, with TRBD1 as a possible D gene (5 bases). The germline V and J ends were trimmed by 6 bases and 2 bases, with 14 bases remaining between them. The CDR3 runs to 16 residues. Germline V CDR1 and CDR2: MGHRA, YSYEKL. CDR3 loop: CASRQPRAAYNSPLHF. The CDR3 nucleotides are TGCGCCAGCAGACAACCCAGGGCCGCCTATAATTCACCCCTCCACTTT.

J is TRBJ1-1 and V is TRBV4-1, with 10 bases that match TRBD1. V lost 2 bases to trimming and J lost 7 bases; unmatched junction nucleotides: 10. Germline loops: CDR1 MGHRA, CDR2 YSYEKL. CDR3 size: 16 residues. Here the CDR3 reads CASSQLTAGTGDEAFF. CDR3 bases: TGCGCCAGCAGCCAACTAACGGCCGGGACAGGGGATGAAGCTTTCTTT.

The rearrangement joins TRBV5-1 to TRBJ2-7; D gene uncertain. This CDR3 has 13 residues. The germline V and J ends were trimmed by 0 bases and 5 bases, with 9 bases remaining between them. Germline V gene lookup returns CDR1 SGHRS and CDR2 YFSETQ. The CDR3, as DNA: TGCGCCAGCAGCTTGGTTTCTACCGACGAGCAGTACTTC. This sequence encodes CASSLVSTDEQYF.

This chain connects TRBV25-1 to TRBJ2-5; D might be TRBD1 (6 bases). The CDR3 spans 14 residues. Trimming removed 2 bases from V and 3 bases from J, with 10 bases in between. CDR1 and CDR2 (germline): MGHDK, SYGVNS. CDR3 region: CASSEGGRKETQYF. CDR3 bases: TGTGCCAGCAGTGAAGGGGGCCGAAAAGAGACCCAGTACTTC. The complete variable domain, with remaining parts taken from reference TRBV25-1 and TRBJ2-5, reads EADIYQTPRYLVIGTGKKITLECSQTMGHDKMYWYQQDPGMELHLIHYSYGVNSTEKGDLSSESTVSRIRTEHFPLTLESARPSHTSQYLCASSEGGRKETQYFGPGTRLLVL.

The chain couples TRBV27 to TRBJ2-1; 7 bases fit TRBD1. This CDR3 has 12 amino acids. Trimming at V came to 6 bases and at J to 8 bases, leaving 4 bases not matched to a gene. CDR1 is MNHEY, CDR2 SMNVEV, per germline (reference sequence). The CDR3 DNA sequence: TGTGCCAGCAGACCAGGGGGACATGAGCAGTTCTTC. Protein: CASRPGGHEQFF.

This clone came up once. The chain links TRBV18 to TRBJ1-2; D gene ambiguous. CDR1 KGHSH and CDR2 LQKENI come from the germline V gene. Trimming took 0 bases from V and 0 from J, leaving 8 bases between them. This CDR3 region has 15 residues. In nucleotides, the CDR3 is TGTGCCAGCTCACCACCTTCGGTAGCTAACTATGGCTACACCTTC. Translated: CASSPPSVANYGYTF.

The chain uses TRBV19 and TRBJ2-6, with 8 bases aligning to TRBD2. V shed 11 bases, J shed 11 bases, and the junction held 5 bases outside the gene matches. The CDR3 spans 11 residues. Looked up from germline, CDR1 is LNHDA and CDR2 is SQIVND (reference sequence). CDR3 sequence reads: CASGLEDVLTF. The CDR3 DNA is TGTGCCTCGGGACTAGAGGACGTCCTGACTTTC.

The V call is TRBV5-1, the J call TRBJ2-5; 9 positions match TRBD2. This CDR3 has 14 amino acids. The germline CDR1 and CDR2 sequences are SGHRS and YFSETQ. V shed 4 bases, J shed 5 bases, and the junction held 6 bases outside the gene matches. CDR3 sequence: CASSQGLAGETQYF. Written as DNA, the CDR3 is TGCGCCAGCAGCCAGGGACTAGCAGGGGAGACCCAGTACTTC.